Listed here is a single TCR beta chain. The antigen is unknown. One junction end disagrees with the germline gene, perhaps due to a read error. CDR1 and CDR2 from the germline V gene are MGHDK and SYGVNS. CDR3 length: 16 residues. The sample comes from a study of T cells and Merkel cell carcinoma outcomes. Study results and limitations: In Merkel cell carcinoma, repertoire and T-cell density reportedly predicted outcomes.

The repertoire was sequenced with immunoSEQ multiplex PCR; TCRdb's copy has only in-frame clones and lacks some. The sample includes some 19,000 clones, about 80% of them seen just once. The chain is built from TRBV25-1 and TRBJ1-6; D unresolved. The receptor comes from a human donor with Merkel cell carcinoma. Material: tumor tissue from Merkel cell carcinoma. The CDR3 protein is CASRRAGGPANSPLHF. The CDR3 DNA reads TGTGCCAGCAGGCGGGCAGGAGGGCCAGCGAATTCGCCCCTCCACTTT.